A single sample gave rise to the 17 T cell receptor beta chains below, sequenced in a study of OX40 agonist ivuxolimab in advanced cancers. Profiled with immunoSEQ multiplex PCR; TCRdb holds only in-frame clones, not every one. The data show about 51,000 clones, 70% to 80% seen once. The material was CD4+ or CD8+ T cells sorted from blood, obtained in a trial of the OX40 agonist ivuxolimab. The receptors originated from an adult with an advanced solid tumor such as melanoma, head and neck, liver or kidney cancer.

The rearrangement joins TRBV15 to TRBJ2-5, with TRBD1 matching over 8 bases. With the DNA end fitting TRBJ2-7 better, the J assignment may be wrong. Germline V lookup: CDR1 LNHNV, CDR2 YYDKDF (reference sequence). The CDR3 covers 14 residues. The CDR3 DNA is TGTGCCACCAGCCCCCGGACAGGGAAGAACGAGCAGTACTTC. It encodes CATSPRTGKNEQYF.

The rearrangement links TRBV27 to TRBJ2-3; no definite D call. V lost 3 bases and J 6 bases, leaving 16 bases between the germline ends. The CDR3 has 15 residues. Germline V gene sequence: CDR1 MNHEY, CDR2 SMNVEV (reference sequence). For the CDR3, the DNA is TGTGCCAGCAGTTTGTCTATTGGGCTAGGGGATACGCAGTATTTT. This encodes CASSLSIGLGDTQYF.

The V gene is TRBV6-1, the J gene TRBJ2-7; D is ambiguous. V shed 9 bases and J shed 0 bases, with 15 bases lying between them. CDR1 MNHNS and CDR2 SASEGT come from the germline V gene. CDR3 length: 14 residues. CDR3 sequence: CASLTGSSSYEQYF. CDR3 sequence (DNA): TGTGCCAGTCTCACCGGTTCAAGCTCCTACGAGCAGTACTTC.

The chain has TRBV7-9 and TRBJ2-7; 10 nucleotides align to TRBD2. Germline V gene sequence: CDR1 SEHNR, CDR2 FQNEAQ (reference sequence). V dropped 1 base and J dropped 8; count of bases not matched to a gene: 11. The CDR3 runs 16 residues. The CDR3 DNA sequence: TGTGCCAGCAGCTTAGAAGTGTTAGCGGGAGGCCGCAAGCAGTACTTC. Translation gives CASSLEVLAGGRKQYF.

Details on this clone: Other DNA sequences in the sample encode the same CDR3. CDR3 sequence: CASSLALAGGADTQYF. The CDR3 coding sequence is TGCGCCAGCAGCTTGGCCTTAGCGGGAGGGGCCGATACGCAGTATTTT. The J gene is TRBJ2-3, the V gene TRBV5-1; TRBD2 matches at 11 bases. V was clipped by 0 bases and J by 6 bases; unmatched bases: 6. Germline V gene sequence: CDR1 SGHRS, CDR2 YFSETQ. This CDR3 comprises 16 residues.

The J gene is TRBJ2-2, the V gene TRBV5-1; D unclear. The CDR3 is 11 residues long. The V gene lost 2 bases and the J gene lost 6 bases, with 2 bases spanning the gap. Germline values: CDR1 SGHRS, CDR2 YFSETQ. The DNA for the CDR3 is TGCGCCAGCAGCTTCTCCGGGGAGCTGTTTTTT. Protein: CASSFSGELFF.

J is TRBJ2-2 and V is TRBV27; 8 bases fit TRBD1. The trim removed 5 bases at V and 5 bases at J, leaving 4 bases unmatched. Germline V gene lookup returns CDR1 MNHEY and CDR2 SMNVEV (reference sequence). The CDR3 totals 14 residues. The CDR3 DNA reads as TGTGCCAGCAGTGTCGGACAGGGTACCGGGGAGCTGTTTTTT. Its protein is CASSVGQGTGELFF.

V is TRBV19 and J is TRBJ2-2; D may be TRBD1 (5 bases). The CDR3 has 20 amino acids. From germline, CDR1 is LNHDA and CDR2 SQIVND (reference sequence). Trimming shortened V by 6 bases and J by 4 bases, and 30 bases separated the two germline ends. This chain's CDR3 is CASSNGLPGRRGIRTGELFF. CDR3 bases: TGTGCCAGTAGCAATGGCTTGCCAGGGCGAAGGGGAATACGCACCGGGGAGCTGTTTTTT.

The V call is TRBV10-3, the J call TRBJ2-5, with TRBD2 as a possible D gene (6 bases). CDR3 length equals 13 residues. CDR1 and CDR2 (germline): ENHRY, SYGVKD. The V end lost 4 bases, the J end lost 5 bases, and 11 bases lay between the germline ends. This chain's CDR3 is CAISVGGGETQYF. The DNA for the CDR3 is TGTGCCATCAGTGTGGGAGGAGGGGAGACCCAGTACTTC.

This chain joins TRBV7-9 and TRBJ2-5; 8 nucleotides match TRBD1. V shed 4 bases, J shed 1 base, and the junction held 14 bases outside the gene matches. The V gene's germline CDR1 is SEHNR and CDR2 FQNEAQ (reference sequence). The CDR3 runs 18 residues. The CDR3 reads CASSSLLTGALTQETQYF. In nucleotides, the CDR3 is TGTGCCAGCAGCTCCCTCCTGACAGGGGCCCTTACCCAAGAGACCCAGTACTTC.

The chain couples TRBV28 to TRBJ2-5; a possible D gene is TRBD2 (6 bases). V lost 3 bases to trimming and J lost 5 bases, with 16 bases between them. The CDR3 has 15 residues. Germline-derived CDR1 and CDR2 are MDHEN and SYDVKM. The CDR3 DNA follows: TGTGCCAGCAGTTTTCAACTCGGGAGAGGGGAGACCCAGTACTTC. It encodes CASSFQLGRGETQYF.

The chain carries TRBV28 and TRBJ1-2; D is undetermined. The CDR3 consists of 16 residues. Germline V gene lookup returns CDR1 MDHEN and CDR2 SYDVKM. V gave up 5 bases and J gave up 8 bases, with 24 bases separating them. CDR3 sequence reads: CASSPTSLTTWRGYTF. CDR3 in DNA: TGTGCCAGCAGTCCGACTAGTCTTACGACTTGGAGAGGCTACACCTTC.

This chain uses TRBV25-1 with TRBJ1-2; 8 bases map to TRBD1. Trimming took 2 bases from V and 4 from J; bases not matched to a gene: 0. This CDR3 comprises 13 residues. The germline V gene encodes CDR1 MGHDK and CDR2 SYGVNS. CDR3 in amino acids: CASSEQGAYGYTF. CDR3 DNA: TGTGCCAGCAGTGAACAGGGGGCCTATGGCTACACCTTC.

This chain links TRBV14 with TRBJ2-1; D is perhaps TRBD1 or TRBD2 (5 bases each). The V end lost 5 bases, the J end lost 9 bases, and 8 bases lay between the germline ends. The CDR3 has 11 amino acids. In germline, CDR1 is SGHDN, CDR2 FVKESK. The CDR3 nucleotides are TGTGCCAGCAGCAAAGGGACTGAGCAGTTCTTC. Amino acid sequence: CASSKGTEQFF.

This clone was found a few times. The rearrangement joins TRBV19 to TRBJ1-5, with 8 bases lining up with TRBD1. V trimming: 4 bases; J trimming: 5 bases; junction bases outside the gene matches: 4. Germline loops: CDR1 LNHDA, CDR2 SQIVND (reference sequence). This CDR3 comprises 14 residues. Written as DNA, the CDR3 is TGTGCCAGTAGTACTGGACAGGGACATCAGCCCCAGCATTTT. Translating gives CASSTGQGHQPQHF.

The CDR3 DNA is TGTGCCAGCAGCCCCGGGACAGGGAACTATGGCTACACCTTC. Translating it yields CASSPGTGNYGYTF. The chain links TRBV6-1 to TRBJ1-2; TRBD1 agrees at 9 bases. The CDR3 sequence is 14 residues long. CDR1 is MNHNS and CDR2 is SASEGT in the germline V gene. With 6 bases clipped from V and 2 bases from J, the junction kept 4 bases outside the gene matches.

This clone was observed a single time. This chain links TRBV19 with TRBJ2-2; unclear D gene. Germline V gene lookup returns CDR1 LNHDA and CDR2 SQIVND (reference sequence). The CDR3 runs 16 residues. V was cut by 3 bases and J by 5 bases, with 16 bases left in between. The CDR3 DNA sequence: TGTGCCAGTAGTATGCTCCGGGTACTAAGGACCGGGGAGCTGTTTTTT. It encodes CASSMLRVLRTGELFF. Full variable domain (remainder filled in from reference TRBV19 and TRBJ2-2): DGGITQSPKYLFRKEGQNVTLSCEQNLNHDAMYWYRQDPGQGLRLIYYSQIVNDFQKGDIAEGYSVSREKKESFPLTVTSAQKNPTAFYLCASSMLRVLRTGELFFGEGSRLTVL.